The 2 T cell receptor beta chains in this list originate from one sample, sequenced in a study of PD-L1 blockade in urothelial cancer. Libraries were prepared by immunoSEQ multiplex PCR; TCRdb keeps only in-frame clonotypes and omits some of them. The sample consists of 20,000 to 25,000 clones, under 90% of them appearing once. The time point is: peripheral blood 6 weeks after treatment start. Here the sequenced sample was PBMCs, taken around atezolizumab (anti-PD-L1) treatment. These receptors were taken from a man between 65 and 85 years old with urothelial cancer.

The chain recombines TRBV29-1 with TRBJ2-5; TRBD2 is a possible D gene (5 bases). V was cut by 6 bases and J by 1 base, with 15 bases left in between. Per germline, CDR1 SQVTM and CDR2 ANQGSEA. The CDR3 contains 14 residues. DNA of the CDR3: TGCAGCGTGGAGAGGGTGGGTGGCCAAGAGACCCAGTACTTC. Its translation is CSVERVGGQETQYF.

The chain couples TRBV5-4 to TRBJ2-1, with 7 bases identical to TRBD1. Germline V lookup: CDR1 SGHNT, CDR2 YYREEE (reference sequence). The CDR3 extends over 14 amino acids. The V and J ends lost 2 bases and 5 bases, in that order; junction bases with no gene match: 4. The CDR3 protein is CASSLGDRDNEQFF. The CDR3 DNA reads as TGTGCCAGCAGCTTAGGGGACAGAGACAATGAGCAGTTCTTC.